A single sample is the source of the 22 T cell receptor beta chains below, sequenced in a study of T cell changes during pregnancy in multiple sclerosis. Assay: immunoSEQ multiplex PCR; the TCRdb copy retains only in-frame clones and omits some. This table holds 75,000 to 100,000 clones, approximately 90% found once. Source: peripheral blood, taken after pregnancy. These receptors were collected from a female donor in good health, enrolled as a control in a pregnancy study.

In its sample, this clone was seen once. The chain has TRBV15 and TRBJ1-1; 7 bases are shared with TRBD1. In germline, CDR1 is LNHNV, CDR2 YYDKDF (reference sequence). This CDR3 comprises 11 residues. Trimming took 5 bases from V and 11 from J; bases not matched to a gene: 5. The CDR3 spells CATSLGTDAFF. CDR3 sequence (DNA): TGTGCCACCAGCCTGGGGACAGATGCTTTCTTT. Looking up the rest from reference TRBV15 and TRBJ1-1 gives the full variable domain: DAMVIQNPRYQVTQFGKPVTLSCSQTLNHNVMYWYQQKSSQAPKLLFHYYDKDFNNEADTPDNFQSRRPNTSFCFLDIRSPGLGDTAMYLCATSLGTDAFFGQGTRLTVV.

The chain couples TRBV29-1 to TRBJ1-2; no definite D call. Germline V lookup: CDR1 SQVTM, CDR2 ANQGSEA. This CDR3 has 11 residues. V dropped 7 bases and J dropped 8 bases, with 14 bases sitting between them. CDR3 sequence reads: CSGMEDGGYTF. DNA of the CDR3: TGCAGCGGCATGGAGGACGGGGGCTACACCTTC.

The chain carries TRBV7-2 and TRBJ2-5; 9 positions match TRBD2. The germline gives CDR1 SGHTA, CDR2 FQGNSA. The CDR3 loop spans 15 amino acids. The V and J ends lost 5 bases and 3 bases, in that order; junction bases with no gene match: 7. This CDR3 is CASSLRTSVKETQYF. For the CDR3, the DNA is TGTGCCAGCAGCCTCCGGACTAGCGTTAAAGAGACCCAGTACTTC.

This clone was detected once. The V call is TRBV5-4, the J call TRBJ2-1, with 7 bases aligning to TRBD2. Germline assignment: CDR1 SGHNT and CDR2 YYREEE (reference sequence). Trimming took 1 base from V and 7 from J; bases not matched to a gene: 11. This CDR3 has 16 amino acids. CDR3 sequence reads: CASSLKGEGYRNEQFF. The CDR3 nucleotides are TGTGCCAGCAGCTTGAAAGGGGAGGGCTACAGAAATGAGCAGTTCTTC. The variable domain in full, with the rest retrieved from reference TRBV5-4 and TRBJ2-1, is ETGVTQSPTHLIKTRGQQVTLRCSSQSGHNTVSWYQQALGQGPQFIFQYYREEENGRGNFPPRFSGLQFPNYSSELNVNALELDDSALYLCASSLKGEGYRNEQFFGPGTRLTVL.

The V and J genes are TRBV21-1 and TRBJ2-7; TRBD2 is the table's D call, not checked against the DNA. TRBV21-1 is tagged as a pseudogene. The CDR3 spans 16 residues. The CDR3 reads CASSKQAGQTSYEQYF. DNA for the CDR3: TGTGCCAGCAGCAAACAAGCGGGCCAGACTTCCTACGAGCAGTACTTC.

CDR3 protein: CASTAWTGENYGYTF. The DNA of the CDR3 is TGCGCCAGCACCGCCTGGACAGGTGAAAACTATGGCTACACCTTC. This chain uses TRBV5-1 with TRBJ1-2; 7 bases line up with TRBD1. Germline trimming cut 6 bases from V and 2 bases from J; bases unmatched to any gene: 10. Germline assignment: CDR1 SGHRS and CDR2 YFSETQ. The CDR3 covers 15 residues.

V gene TRBV28 combines with J gene TRBJ2-3; 10 positions agree with TRBD2. Germline CDR1 and CDR2: MDHEN and SYDVKM. The junction had 12 bases not matched to a gene; V was cut back by 6 bases and J by 3 bases. The CDR3 spans 17 residues. This chain's CDR3 is CASRNPGLALRTDTQYF. CDR3 coding DNA: TGTGCCAGCAGAAACCCGGGACTAGCGTTAAGAACAGATACGCAGTATTTT. The whole variable domain, filled in from reference TRBV28 and TRBJ2-3, reads DVKVTQSSRYLVKRTGEKVFLECVQDMDHENMFWYRQDPGLGLRLIYFSYDVKMKEKGDIPEGYSVSREKKERFSLILESASTNQTSMYLCASRNPGLALRTDTQYFGPGTRLTVL.

This chain uses TRBV6-5 with TRBJ2-7; the D gene is possibly TRBD2 (6 bases). Germline V lookup: CDR1 MNHEY, CDR2 SVGAGI. The CDR3 is 15 amino acids. V was cut by 3 bases and J by 6 bases, with 18 bases left in between. The CDR3 protein is CASSYGLLGAGEQYF. CDR3 sequence (DNA): TGTGCCAGCAGTTATGGTCTTCTTGGAGCGGGCGAGCAGTACTTC.

CDR3 region: CASSDGTSGYNEQFF. CDR3 sequence (DNA): TGTGCCAGCAGCGATGGGACTAGCGGGTACAATGAGCAGTTCTTC. The genes are TRBV2 and TRBJ2-1, with 12 bases lining up with TRBD2. The CDR3 is 15 amino acids. Trimming at V came to 6 bases and at J to 4 bases, leaving 4 bases not matched to a gene. Germline V gives CDR1 SNHLY, CDR2 FYNNEI.

The chain links TRBV5-6 to TRBJ1-5; 12 bases line up with TRBD1. The CDR3 spans 15 residues. Trimming cost V 3 bases and J 6 bases; bases outside gene matches: 4. From germline, CDR1 is SGHDT and CDR2 YYEEEE. As DNA, the CDR3 is TGTGCCAGCAGCTGGGGGACAGGGGGCGGTCAGCCCCAGCATTTT. It specifies CASSWGTGGGQPQHF.

The V call is TRBV7-9, the J call TRBJ2-5; 8 nucleotides match TRBD1. This CDR3 is built from 17 residues. CDR1 is SEHNR, CDR2 FQNEAQ, per germline (reference sequence). The V gene end was trimmed by 1 base and the J gene end by 2 bases; junction bases not matched to a gene: 9. The CDR3 loop is CASSLGGTGGTQETQYF. The CDR3 DNA follows: TGTGCCAGCAGCTTAGGGGGTACAGGGGGAACACAAGAGACCCAGTACTTC. Supplemented by reference TRBV7-9 and TRBJ2-5, the full variable domain reads DTGVSQNPRHKITKRGQNVTFRCDPISEHNRLYWYRQTLGQGPEFLTYFQNEAQLEKSRLLSDRFSAERPKGSFSTLEIQRTEQGDSAMYLCASSLGGTGGTQETQYFGPGTRLLVL.

The chain is built from TRBV7-9 and TRBJ1-2; unclear D gene. The CDR3 sequence is 13 residues long. V shed 1 base and J shed 8 bases, with 11 bases lying between them. Looked up from germline, CDR1 is SEHNR and CDR2 is FQNEAQ (reference sequence). Written as DNA, the CDR3 is TGTGCCAGCAGCTTAGGGACGGGATGGGGCTACACCTTC. Its protein is CASSLGTGWGYTF. The full variable domain, its missing parts supplied by reference TRBV7-9 and TRBJ1-2, is DTGVSQNPRHKITKRGQNVTFRCDPISEHNRLYWYRQTLGQGPEFLTYFQNEAQLEKSRLLSDRFSAERPKGSFSTLEIQRTEQGDSAMYLCASSLGTGWGYTFGSGTRLTVV.

This rearrangement joins TRBV28 to TRBJ1-1, with D hard to call. The CDR3 runs to 12 residues. Trimming stripped 3 bases from V and 7 bases from J, with 9 bases between. The V gene's germline CDR1 is MDHEN and CDR2 SYDVKM. CDR3 nucleotide sequence: TGTGCCAGCAGTTTCCTGGGCCTTGAAGCTTTCTTT. Translation gives CASSFLGLEAFF. The complete variable domain, with remaining parts taken from reference TRBV28 and TRBJ1-1, reads DVKVTQSSRYLVKRTGEKVFLECVQDMDHENMFWYRQDPGLGLRLIYFSYDVKMKEKGDIPEGYSVSREKKERFSLILESASTNQTSMYLCASSFLGLEAFFGQGTRLTVV.

This chain joins TRBV4-2 and TRBJ1-5, with a possible D match to TRBD1 (6 bases). Germline lookup yields CDR1 LGHNA and CDR2 YNFKEQ. Trimming shortened V by 4 bases and J by 3 bases, and 16 bases separated the two germline ends. The CDR3 runs 16 residues. The CDR3 nucleotides are TGTGCCAGCAGCCTCGGGACACTGGGCCCCAATCAGCCCCAGCATTTT. Translation: CASSLGTLGPNQPQHF.

This clone appeared once. V and J are TRBV9 and TRBJ2-2, with D perhaps matching TRBD2 (6 bases). This CDR3 has 15 residues. The ends were cut back, 2 bases at V and 4 bases at J, with 12 bases in the middle. CDR1 and CDR2 (germline): SGDLS, YYNGEE. The CDR3 DNA reads as TGTGCCAGCAGCGTTTCCAGCGGGTCCACCGGGGAGCTGTTTTTT. Translating gives CASSVSSGSTGELFF.

The chain has TRBV9 and TRBJ2-1; 9 nucleotides agree with TRBD1. The CDR3 is 17 amino acids. The V segment lost 4 bases and the J segment 3 bases; nucleotides outside the gene matches: 11. Germline values: CDR1 SGDLS, CDR2 YYNGEE. This chain's CDR3 is CASSYDNRGQVYNEQFF. The CDR3 DNA sequence: TGTGCCAGCAGCTACGACAACAGGGGGCAGGTCTACAATGAGCAGTTCTTC.

The chain uses TRBV15 and TRBJ2-2; the match to TRBD2 covers 10 bases. The J segment lost 4 bases and the V segment lost 1 base, leaving 3 bases of the junction unmatched. The CDR3 contains 16 residues. Germline V gene data show CDR1 as LNHNV and CDR2 as YYDKDF (reference sequence). The CDR3 region is CATSRGLAGLTGELFF. DNA of the CDR3: TGTGCCACCAGCAGAGGACTAGCGGGTCTCACCGGGGAGCTGTTTTTT.

The chain couples TRBV19 to TRBJ2-7; perhaps TRBD2 as D (5 bases). Trimming pared 4 bases from V and 1 base from J, leaving 14 bases between. Germline V gives CDR1 LNHDA, CDR2 SQIVND (reference sequence). The CDR3 loop spans 15 amino acids. The CDR3, as DNA: TGTGCCAGTAGTACCCGCCGGGGTGGATCCTACGAGCAGTACTTC. Its translation: CASSTRRGGSYEQYF.

This chain uses TRBV5-1 with TRBJ2-7; a weak D match, TRBD2 (6 bases). From germline, CDR1 is SGHRS and CDR2 YFSETQ. The V end was cut by 0 bases, the J end by 2 bases, with 12 bases between. The CDR3 runs 15 residues. CDR3 region: CASSLEEGTAYEQYF. CDR3 in DNA: TGCGCCAGCAGCTTGGAGGAGGGAACTGCCTACGAGCAGTACTTC.

The rearrangement joins TRBV11-3 to TRBJ2-2; the match to TRBD1 covers 10 bases. CDR1 and CDR2 from the germline V gene are SGHNT and YENEEA. The V and J ends lost 4 bases and 3 bases, in that order; junction bases with no gene match: 2. The CDR3 contains 15 residues. The CDR3 nucleotides read TGTGCCAGCAGCTCCGGGACAGGGGACACCGGGGAGCTGTTTTTT. Protein sequence: CASSSGTGDTGELFF.

This chain joins TRBV6-5 and TRBJ2-1; D unresolved. The CDR3 length is 14 residues. Germline CDR1 is MNHEY and CDR2 is SVGAGI. V lost 2 bases and J lost 10, with 15 bases in between. The CDR3 DNA reads as TGTGCCAGCAGTTACGATCGAGGCGACCGGGAGCAGTTCTTC. Translation gives CASSYDRGDREQFF.

To note about this clone: The sample holds other DNA sequences that translate to the same CDR3. J is TRBJ2-7 and V is TRBV7-9; D gene ambiguous. The V end was cut by 2 bases, the J end by 1 base, with 3 bases between. Germline V gene sequence: CDR1 SEHNR, CDR2 FQNEAQ (reference sequence). This CDR3 comprises 12 residues. The CDR3 reads CASSLTSYEQYF. The CDR3 region has the DNA TGTGCCAGCAGCTTAACATCCTACGAGCAGTACTTC.